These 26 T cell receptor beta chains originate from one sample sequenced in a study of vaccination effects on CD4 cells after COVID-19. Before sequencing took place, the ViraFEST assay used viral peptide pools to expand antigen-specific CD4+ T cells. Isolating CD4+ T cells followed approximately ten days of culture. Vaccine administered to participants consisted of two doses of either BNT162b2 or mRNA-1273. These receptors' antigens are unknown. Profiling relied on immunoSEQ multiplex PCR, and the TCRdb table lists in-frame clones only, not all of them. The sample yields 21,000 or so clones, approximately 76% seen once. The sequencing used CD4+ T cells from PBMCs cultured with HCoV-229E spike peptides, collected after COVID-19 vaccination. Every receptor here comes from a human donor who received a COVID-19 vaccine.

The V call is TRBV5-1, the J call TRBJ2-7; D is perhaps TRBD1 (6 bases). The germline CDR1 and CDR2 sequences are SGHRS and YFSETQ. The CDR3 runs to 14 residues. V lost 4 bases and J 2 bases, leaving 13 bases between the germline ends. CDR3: CASSRTAGTYEQYF. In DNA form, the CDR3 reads TGCGCCAGCAGCCGGACAGCTGGAACCTACGAGCAGTACTTC. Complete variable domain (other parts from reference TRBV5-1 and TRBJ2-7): KAGVTQTPRYLIKTRGQQVTLSCSPISGHRSVSWYQQTPGQGLQFLFEYFSETQRNKGNFPGRFSGRQFSNSRSEMNVSTLELGDSALYLCASSRTAGTYEQYFGPGTRLTVT.

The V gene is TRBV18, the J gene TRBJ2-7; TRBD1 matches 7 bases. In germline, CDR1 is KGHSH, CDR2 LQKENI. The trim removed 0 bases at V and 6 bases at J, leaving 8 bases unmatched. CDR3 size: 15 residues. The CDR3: CASSPPSRGSAEQYF. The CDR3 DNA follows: TGTGCCAGCTCACCACCATCCAGGGGGTCGGCCGAGCAGTACTTC.

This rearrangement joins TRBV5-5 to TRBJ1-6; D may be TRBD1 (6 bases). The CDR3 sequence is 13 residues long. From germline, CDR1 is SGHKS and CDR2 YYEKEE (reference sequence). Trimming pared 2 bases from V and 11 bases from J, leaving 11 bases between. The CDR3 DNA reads TGTGCCAGCAGCTTAGGGGGTAAGGCACCCCTCCACTTT. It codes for CASSLGGKAPLHF.

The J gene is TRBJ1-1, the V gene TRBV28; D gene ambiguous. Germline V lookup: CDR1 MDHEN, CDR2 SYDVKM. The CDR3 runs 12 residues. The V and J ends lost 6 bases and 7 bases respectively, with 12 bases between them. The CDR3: CASRSTADEAFF. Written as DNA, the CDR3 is TGTGCCAGCAGATCAACGGCCGATGAAGCTTTCTTT.

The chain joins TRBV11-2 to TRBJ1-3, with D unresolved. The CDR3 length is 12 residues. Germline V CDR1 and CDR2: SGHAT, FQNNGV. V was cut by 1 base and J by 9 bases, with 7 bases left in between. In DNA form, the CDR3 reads TGTGCCAGCAGCTTAGGGGTCCGCACCATATATTTT. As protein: CASSLGVRTIYF.

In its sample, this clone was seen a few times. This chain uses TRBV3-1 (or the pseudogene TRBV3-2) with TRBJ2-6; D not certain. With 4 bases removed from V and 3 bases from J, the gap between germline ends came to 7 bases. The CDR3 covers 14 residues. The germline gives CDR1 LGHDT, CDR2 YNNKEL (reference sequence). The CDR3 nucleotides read TGTGCCAGCAGCCTCAAGAGTGGGGCCAACGTCCTGACTTTC. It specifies CASSLKSGANVLTF.

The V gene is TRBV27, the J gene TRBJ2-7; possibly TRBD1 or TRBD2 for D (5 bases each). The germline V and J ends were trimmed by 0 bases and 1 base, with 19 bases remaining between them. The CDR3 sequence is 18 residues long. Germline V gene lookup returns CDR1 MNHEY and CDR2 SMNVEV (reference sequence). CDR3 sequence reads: CASSLSELGWDGSYEQYF. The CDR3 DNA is TGTGCCAGCAGTTTATCGGAGTTGGGCTGGGACGGTTCCTACGAGCAGTACTTC.

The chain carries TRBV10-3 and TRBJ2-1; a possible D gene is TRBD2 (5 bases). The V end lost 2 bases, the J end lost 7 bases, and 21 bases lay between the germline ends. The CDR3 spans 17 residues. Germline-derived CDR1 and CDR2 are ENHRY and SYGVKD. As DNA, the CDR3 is TGTGCCATCAGTGAGGCCTTCGGAGGAGAAACTATTAATGAGCAGTTCTTC. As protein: CAISEAFGGETINEQFF.

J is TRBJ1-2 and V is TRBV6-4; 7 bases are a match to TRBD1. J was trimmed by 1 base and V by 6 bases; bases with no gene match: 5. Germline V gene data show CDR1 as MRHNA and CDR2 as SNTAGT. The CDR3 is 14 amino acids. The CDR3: CASSPTGVNYGYTF. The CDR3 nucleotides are TGTGCCAGCAGCCCAACAGGGGTTAACTATGGCTACACCTTC.

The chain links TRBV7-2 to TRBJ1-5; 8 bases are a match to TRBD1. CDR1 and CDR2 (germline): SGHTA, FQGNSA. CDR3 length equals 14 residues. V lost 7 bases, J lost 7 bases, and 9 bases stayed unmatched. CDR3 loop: CASNIGQGGQPQHF. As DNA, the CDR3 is TGTGCCAGCAACATAGGACAGGGAGGACAGCCCCAGCATTTT.

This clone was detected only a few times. The CDR3 region is CASSQVASEETQYF. The CDR3 DNA reads as TGCGCCAGCAGCCAAGTGGCCTCCGAAGAGACCCAGTACTTC. The chain is built from TRBV4-1 and TRBJ2-5; D gene ambiguous. The V end lost 1 base, the J end lost 3 bases, and 9 bases lay between the germline ends. The CDR3 contains 14 residues. Germline loops: CDR1 MGHRA, CDR2 YSYEKL.

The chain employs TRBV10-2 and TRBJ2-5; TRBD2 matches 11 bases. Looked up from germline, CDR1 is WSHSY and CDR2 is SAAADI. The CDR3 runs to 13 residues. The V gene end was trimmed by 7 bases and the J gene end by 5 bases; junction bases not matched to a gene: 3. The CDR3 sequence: CASKLAGVETQYF. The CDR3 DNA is TGCGCCAGCAAACTAGCGGGGGTGGAGACCCAGTACTTC.

CDR3 amino acids: CASSLPLDRADGYTF. The CDR3 nucleotides read TGTGCCAGCAGCCTACCTTTGGACAGGGCTGATGGCTACACCTTC. This chain links TRBV7-9 with TRBJ1-2, with 8 bases lining up with TRBD1. V lost 5 bases to trimming and J lost 6 bases; unmatched junction nucleotides: 11. The CDR3 has 15 residues. From germline, CDR1 is SEHNR and CDR2 FQNEAQ (reference sequence).

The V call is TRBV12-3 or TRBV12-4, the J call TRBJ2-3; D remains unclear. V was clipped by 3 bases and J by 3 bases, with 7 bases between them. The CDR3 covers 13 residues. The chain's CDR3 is CASSFSWTDTQYF. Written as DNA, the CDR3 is TGTGCCAGCAGTTTTTCGTGGACAGATACGCAGTATTTT.

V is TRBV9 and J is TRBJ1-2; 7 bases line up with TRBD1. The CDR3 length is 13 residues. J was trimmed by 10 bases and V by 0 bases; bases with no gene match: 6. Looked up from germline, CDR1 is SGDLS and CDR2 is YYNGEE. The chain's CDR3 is CASSVGDRSAYTF. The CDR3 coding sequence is TGTGCCAGCAGCGTAGGGGACAGAAGCGCCTACACCTTC.

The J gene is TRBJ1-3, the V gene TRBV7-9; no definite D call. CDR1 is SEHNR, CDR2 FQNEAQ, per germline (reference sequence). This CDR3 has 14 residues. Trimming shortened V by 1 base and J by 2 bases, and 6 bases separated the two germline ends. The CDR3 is CASSLGGAGNTIYF. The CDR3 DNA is TGTGCCAGCAGCTTAGGGGGAGCTGGAAACACCATATATTTT.

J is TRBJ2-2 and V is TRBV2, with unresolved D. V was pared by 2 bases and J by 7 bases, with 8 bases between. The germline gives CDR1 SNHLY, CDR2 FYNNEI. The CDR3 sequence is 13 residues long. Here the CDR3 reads CASSETGYGELFF. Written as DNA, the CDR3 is TGTGCCAGCAGTGAAACCGGGTACGGGGAGCTGTTTTTT.

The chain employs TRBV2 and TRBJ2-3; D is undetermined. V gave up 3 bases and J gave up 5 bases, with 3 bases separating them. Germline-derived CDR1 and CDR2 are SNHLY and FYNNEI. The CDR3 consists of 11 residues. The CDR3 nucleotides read TGTGCCAGCAGTGAGCGAGATACGCAGTATTTT. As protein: CASSERDTQYF.

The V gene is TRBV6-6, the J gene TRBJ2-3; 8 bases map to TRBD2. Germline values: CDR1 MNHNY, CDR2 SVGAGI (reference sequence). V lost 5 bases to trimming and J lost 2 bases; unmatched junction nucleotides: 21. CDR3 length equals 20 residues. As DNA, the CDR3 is TGTGCCAGCAGTCTAACCCGCCCCGGGGGGGATCGGTTCTACACAGATACGCAGTATTTT. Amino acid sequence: CASSLTRPGGDRFYTDTQYF.

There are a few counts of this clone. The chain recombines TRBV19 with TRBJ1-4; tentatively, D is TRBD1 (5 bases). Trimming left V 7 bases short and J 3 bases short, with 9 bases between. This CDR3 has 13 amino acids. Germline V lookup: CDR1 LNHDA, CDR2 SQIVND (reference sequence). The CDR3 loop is CASNTGPNEKLFF. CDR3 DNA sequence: TGTGCCAGTAACACAGGACCTAATGAAAAACTGTTTTTT.

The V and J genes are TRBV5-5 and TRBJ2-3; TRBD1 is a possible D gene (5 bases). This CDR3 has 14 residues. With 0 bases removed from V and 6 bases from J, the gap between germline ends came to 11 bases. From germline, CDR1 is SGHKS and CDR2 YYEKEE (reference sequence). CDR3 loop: CASSLGGLEDTQYF. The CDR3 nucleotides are TGTGCCAGCAGCTTGGGGGGCTTGGAGGATACGCAGTATTTT.

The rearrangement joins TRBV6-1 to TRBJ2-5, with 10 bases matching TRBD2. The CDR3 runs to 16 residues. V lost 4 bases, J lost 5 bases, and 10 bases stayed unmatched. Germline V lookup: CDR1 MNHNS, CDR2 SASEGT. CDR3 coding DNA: TGTGCCAGCAGTGCGTCTAGCGGGAGCGTCGGGGAGACCCAGTACTTC. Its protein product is CASSASSGSVGETQYF.

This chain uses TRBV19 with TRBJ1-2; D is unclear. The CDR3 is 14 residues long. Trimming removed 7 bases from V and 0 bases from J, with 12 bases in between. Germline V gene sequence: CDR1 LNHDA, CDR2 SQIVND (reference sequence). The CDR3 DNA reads TGTGCCAGTATAGGCAGCAATACTAACTATGGCTACACCTTC. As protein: CASIGSNTNYGYTF.

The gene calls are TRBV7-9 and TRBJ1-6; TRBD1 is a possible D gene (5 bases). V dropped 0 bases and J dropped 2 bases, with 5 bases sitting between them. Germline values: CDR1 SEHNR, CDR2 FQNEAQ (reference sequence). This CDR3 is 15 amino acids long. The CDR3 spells CASSLAGAYNSPLHF. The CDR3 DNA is TGTGCCAGCAGCTTAGCGGGGGCCTATAATTCACCCCTCCACTTT.

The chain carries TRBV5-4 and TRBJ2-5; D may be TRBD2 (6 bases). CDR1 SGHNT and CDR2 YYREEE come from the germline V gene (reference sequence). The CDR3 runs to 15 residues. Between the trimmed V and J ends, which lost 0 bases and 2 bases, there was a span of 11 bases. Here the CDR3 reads CASSLEGLRQETQYF. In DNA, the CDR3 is TGTGCCAGCAGCTTGGAGGGACTCCGACAAGAGACCCAGTACTTC.

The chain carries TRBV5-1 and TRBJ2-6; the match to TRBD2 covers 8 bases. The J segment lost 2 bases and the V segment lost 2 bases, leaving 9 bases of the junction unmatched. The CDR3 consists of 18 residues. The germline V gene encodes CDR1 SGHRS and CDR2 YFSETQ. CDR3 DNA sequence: TGCGCCAGCAGCTTACCGGGACTAGAGGGTACTGGGGCCAACGTCCTGACTTTC. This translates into CASSLPGLEGTGANVLTF.